This TCR beta chain was captured by sequencing in a study of blood T cell repertoires in COVID-19. The overall study: Researchers got acute and convalescent COVID-19 samples from the United States, Italy and Spain. T cells, B-cell-depleted T cells, or PBMCs provided the cDNA or gDNA that served as material.

How the authors handled the data: Nucleated cell counts were estimated from reference gene primer amplification. Produced via immunoSEQ multiplex PCR; TCRdb's table is partial and in-frame only. V and J calls and clone size are copied from that table; D and trimming were computed from the DNA. The sample lists around 200,000 clones, approximately 90% occurring once. V was trimmed by 1 base and J by 1 base, leaving 4 bases between them. CDR1 is MNHEY, CDR2 SVGAGI, per germline. CDR3 length equals 13 residues. The sample comprised peripheral blood. This receptor was obtained from a woman aged 18-30 years who had recovered from COVID-19. V is TRBV6-5 and J is TRBJ1-1; D unresolved. Written as DNA, the CDR3 is TGTGCCAGCAGTTACTTGAGGAACACTGAAGCTTTCTTT. Its translation: CASSYLRNTEAFF.